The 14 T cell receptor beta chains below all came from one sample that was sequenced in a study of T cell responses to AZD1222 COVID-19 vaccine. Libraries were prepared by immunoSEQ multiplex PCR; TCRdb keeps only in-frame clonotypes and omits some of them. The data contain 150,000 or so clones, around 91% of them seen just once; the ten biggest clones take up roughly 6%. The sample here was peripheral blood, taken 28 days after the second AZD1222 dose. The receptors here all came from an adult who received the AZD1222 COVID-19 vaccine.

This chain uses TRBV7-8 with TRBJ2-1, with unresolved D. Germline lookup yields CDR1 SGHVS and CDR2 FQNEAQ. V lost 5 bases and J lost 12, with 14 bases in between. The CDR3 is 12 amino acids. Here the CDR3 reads CASSPSPVGQFF. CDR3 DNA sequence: TGTGCCAGCAGCCCAAGCCCCGTTGGGCAGTTCTTC.

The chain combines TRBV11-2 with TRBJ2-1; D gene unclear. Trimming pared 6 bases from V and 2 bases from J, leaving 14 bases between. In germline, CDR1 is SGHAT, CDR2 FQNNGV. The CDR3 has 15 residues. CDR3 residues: CASSLIPGAYNEQFF. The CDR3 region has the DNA TGTGCCAGCAGTTTAATTCCCGGCGCCTACAATGAGCAGTTCTTC.

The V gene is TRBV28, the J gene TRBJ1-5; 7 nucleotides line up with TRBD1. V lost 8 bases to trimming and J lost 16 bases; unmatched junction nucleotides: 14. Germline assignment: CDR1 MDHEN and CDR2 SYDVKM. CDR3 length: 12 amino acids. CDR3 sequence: CASGQNLRGGHF. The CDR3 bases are TGTGCCAGCGGCCAAAACCTCAGGGGGGGACATTTT. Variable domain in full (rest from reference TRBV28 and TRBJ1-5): DVKVTQSSRYLVKRTGEKVFLECVQDMDHENMFWYRQDPGLGLRLIYFSYDVKMKEKGDIPEGYSVSREKKERFSLILESASTNQTSMYLCASGQNLRGGHFGDGTRLSIL.

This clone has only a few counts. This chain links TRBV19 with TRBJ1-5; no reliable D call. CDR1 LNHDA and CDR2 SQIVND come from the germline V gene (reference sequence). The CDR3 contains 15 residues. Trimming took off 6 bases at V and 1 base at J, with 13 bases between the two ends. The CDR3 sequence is CASRPGQRSNQPQHF. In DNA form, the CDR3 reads TGTGCCAGTAGACCGGGCCAACGGAGCAATCAGCCCCAGCATTTT.

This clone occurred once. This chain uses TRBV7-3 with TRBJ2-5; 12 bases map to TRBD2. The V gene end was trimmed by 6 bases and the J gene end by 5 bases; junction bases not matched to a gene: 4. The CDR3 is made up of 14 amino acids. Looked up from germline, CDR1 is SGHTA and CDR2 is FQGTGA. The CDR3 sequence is CASRSGTSGETQYF. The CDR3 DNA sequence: TGTGCCAGCAGGTCCGGGACTAGCGGGGAGACCCAGTACTTC.

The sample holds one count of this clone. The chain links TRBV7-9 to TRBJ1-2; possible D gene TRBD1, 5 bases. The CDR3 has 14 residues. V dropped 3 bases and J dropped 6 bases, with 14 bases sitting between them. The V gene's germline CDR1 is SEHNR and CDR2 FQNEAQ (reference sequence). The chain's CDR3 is CASSLRTGTDGYTF. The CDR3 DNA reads TGTGCCAGCAGCTTGAGGACGGGGACGGATGGCTACACCTTC.

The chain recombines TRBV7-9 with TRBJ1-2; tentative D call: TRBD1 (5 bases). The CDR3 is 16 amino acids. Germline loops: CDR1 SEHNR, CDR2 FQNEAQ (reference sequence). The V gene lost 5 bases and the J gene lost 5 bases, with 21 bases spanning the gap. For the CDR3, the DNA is TGTGCCAGCAGCGCACATTGGGGTTTGGGGGGTTATGGCTACACCTTC. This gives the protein CASSAHWGLGGYGYTF.

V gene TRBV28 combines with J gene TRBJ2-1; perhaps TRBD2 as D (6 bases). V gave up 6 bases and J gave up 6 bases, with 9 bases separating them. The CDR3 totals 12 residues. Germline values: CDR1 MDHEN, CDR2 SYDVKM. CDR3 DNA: TGTGCCAGCAGAGGAGGGCGCAATGAGCAGTTCTTC. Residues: CASRGGRNEQFF.

The CDR3 here is CASSPGQGNNEQFF. In nucleotides, the CDR3 is TGTGCCAGCTCACCGGGACAGGGAAACAATGAGCAGTTCTTC. This chain connects TRBV18 to TRBJ2-1; TRBD1 agrees at 9 bases. The germline V gene encodes CDR1 KGHSH and CDR2 LQKENI. V lost 3 bases and J lost 5; bases outside the gene matches: 2. CDR3 size: 14 residues.

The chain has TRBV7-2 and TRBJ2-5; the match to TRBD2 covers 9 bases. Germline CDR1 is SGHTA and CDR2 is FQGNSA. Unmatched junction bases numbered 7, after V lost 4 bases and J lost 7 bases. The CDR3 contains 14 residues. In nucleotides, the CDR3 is TGTGCCAGCAGCTCCCGACTAGCGGATCGGACCCAGTACTTC. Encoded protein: CASSSRLADRTQYF.

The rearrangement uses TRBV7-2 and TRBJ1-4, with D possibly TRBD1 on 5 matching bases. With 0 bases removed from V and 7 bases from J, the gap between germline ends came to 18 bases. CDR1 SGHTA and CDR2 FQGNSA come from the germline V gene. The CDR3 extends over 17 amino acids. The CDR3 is CASSLASIVGAGEKLFF. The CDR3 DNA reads TGTGCCAGCAGCTTAGCCTCTATAGTTGGGGCCGGTGAAAAACTGTTTTTT.

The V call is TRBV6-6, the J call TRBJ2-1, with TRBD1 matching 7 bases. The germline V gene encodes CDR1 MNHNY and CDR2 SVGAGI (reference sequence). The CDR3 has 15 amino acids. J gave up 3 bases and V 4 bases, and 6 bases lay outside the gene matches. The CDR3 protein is CASSLDRNRYNEQFF. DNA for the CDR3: TGTGCCAGCAGTTTGGACAGGAATCGCTACAATGAGCAGTTCTTC.

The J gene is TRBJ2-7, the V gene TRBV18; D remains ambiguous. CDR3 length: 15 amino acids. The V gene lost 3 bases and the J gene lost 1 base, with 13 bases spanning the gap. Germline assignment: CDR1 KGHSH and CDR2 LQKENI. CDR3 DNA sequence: TGTGCCAGCTCACCGGCCGTGGCAGGTTCCTACGAGCAGTACTTC. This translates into CASSPAVAGSYEQYF.

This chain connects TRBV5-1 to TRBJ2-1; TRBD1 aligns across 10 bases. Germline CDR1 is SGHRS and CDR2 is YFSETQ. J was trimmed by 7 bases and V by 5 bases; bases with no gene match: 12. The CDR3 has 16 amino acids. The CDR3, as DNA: TGCGCCAGCAGTTGGGACCCACCGGGACAGGGGAATGAGCAGTTCTTC. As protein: CASSWDPPGQGNEQFF.